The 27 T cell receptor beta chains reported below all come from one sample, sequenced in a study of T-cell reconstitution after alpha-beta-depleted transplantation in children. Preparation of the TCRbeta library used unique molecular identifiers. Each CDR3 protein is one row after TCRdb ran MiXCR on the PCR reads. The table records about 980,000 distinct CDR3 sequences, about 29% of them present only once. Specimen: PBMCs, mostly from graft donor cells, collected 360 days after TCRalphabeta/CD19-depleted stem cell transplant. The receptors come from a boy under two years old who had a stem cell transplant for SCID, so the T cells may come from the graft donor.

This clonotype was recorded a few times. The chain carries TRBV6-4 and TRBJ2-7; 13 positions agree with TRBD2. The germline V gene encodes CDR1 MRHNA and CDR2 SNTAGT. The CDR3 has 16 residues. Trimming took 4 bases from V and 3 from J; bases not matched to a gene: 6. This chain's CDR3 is CASSVPGLAGFYEQYF. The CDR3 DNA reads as TGTGCCAGCAGTGTCCCGGGACTAGCGGGGTTCTACGAGCAGTACTTC.

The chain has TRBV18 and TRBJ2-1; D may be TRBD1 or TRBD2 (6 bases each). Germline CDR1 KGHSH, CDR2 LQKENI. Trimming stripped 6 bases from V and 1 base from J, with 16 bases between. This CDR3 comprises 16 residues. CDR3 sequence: CASSSGGRYSYNEQFF. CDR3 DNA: TGTGCCAGCTCTTCCGGGGGCCGATATTCCTACAATGAGCAGTTCTTC.

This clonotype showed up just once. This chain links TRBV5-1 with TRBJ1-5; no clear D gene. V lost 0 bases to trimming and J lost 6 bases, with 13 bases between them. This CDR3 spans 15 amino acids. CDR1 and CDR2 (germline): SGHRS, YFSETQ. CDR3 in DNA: TGCGCCAGCAGCTTGGTGCCGAACATGGGTCAGCCCCAGCATTTT. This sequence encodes CASSLVPNMGQPQHF.

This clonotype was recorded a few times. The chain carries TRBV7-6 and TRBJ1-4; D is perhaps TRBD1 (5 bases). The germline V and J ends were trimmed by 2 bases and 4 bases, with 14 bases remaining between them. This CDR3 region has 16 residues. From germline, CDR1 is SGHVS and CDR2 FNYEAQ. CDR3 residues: CASSLRVRQNNEKLFF. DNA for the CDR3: TGTGCCAGCAGCTTACGTGTGAGACAGAATAATGAAAAACTGTTTTTT.

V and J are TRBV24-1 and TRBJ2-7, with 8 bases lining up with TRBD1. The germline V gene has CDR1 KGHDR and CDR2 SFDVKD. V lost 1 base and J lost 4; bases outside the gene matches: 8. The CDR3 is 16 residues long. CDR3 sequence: CATSDFGTGRGYEQYF. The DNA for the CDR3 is TGTGCCACCAGTGATTTCGGGACAGGTCGGGGGTACGAGCAGTACTTC.

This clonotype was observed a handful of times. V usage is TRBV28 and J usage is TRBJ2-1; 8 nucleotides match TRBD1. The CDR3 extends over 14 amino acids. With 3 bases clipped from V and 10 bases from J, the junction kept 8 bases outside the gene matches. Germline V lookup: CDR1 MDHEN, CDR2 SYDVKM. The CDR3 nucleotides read TGTGCCAGCAGTTTCAGGGGGCCGCCCCTGGAGCAGTTCTTC. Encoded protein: CASSFRGPPLEQFF.

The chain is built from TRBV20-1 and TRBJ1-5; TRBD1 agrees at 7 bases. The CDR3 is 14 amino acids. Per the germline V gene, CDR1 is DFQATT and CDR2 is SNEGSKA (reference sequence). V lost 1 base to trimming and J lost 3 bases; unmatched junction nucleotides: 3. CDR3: CSARGDSLNQPQHF. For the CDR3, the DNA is TGCAGTGCTAGAGGGGACAGTCTCAATCAGCCCCAGCATTTT.

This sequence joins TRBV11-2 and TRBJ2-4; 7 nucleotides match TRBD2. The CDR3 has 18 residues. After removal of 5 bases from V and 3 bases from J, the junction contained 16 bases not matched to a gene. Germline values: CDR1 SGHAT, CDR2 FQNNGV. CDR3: CASSPSGTEGDVKNIQYF. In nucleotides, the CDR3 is TGTGCCAGCAGCCCCAGCGGGACCGAGGGTGATGTCAAAAACATTCAGTACTTC.

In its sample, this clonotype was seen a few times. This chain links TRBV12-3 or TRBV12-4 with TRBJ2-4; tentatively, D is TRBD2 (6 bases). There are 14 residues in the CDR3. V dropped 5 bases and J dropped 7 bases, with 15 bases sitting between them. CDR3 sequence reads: CASSPGDLGNIQYF. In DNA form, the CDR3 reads TGTGCCAGCAGTCCGGGAGACCTGGGGAACATTCAGTACTTC.

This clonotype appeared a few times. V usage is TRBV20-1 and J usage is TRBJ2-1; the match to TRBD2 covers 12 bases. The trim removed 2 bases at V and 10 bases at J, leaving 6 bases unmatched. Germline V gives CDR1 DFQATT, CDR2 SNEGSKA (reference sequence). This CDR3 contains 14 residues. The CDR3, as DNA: TGCAGTGCTAGACCCCGACTAGCGGGGGTGGAGCAGTTCTTC. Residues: CSARPRLAGVEQFF.

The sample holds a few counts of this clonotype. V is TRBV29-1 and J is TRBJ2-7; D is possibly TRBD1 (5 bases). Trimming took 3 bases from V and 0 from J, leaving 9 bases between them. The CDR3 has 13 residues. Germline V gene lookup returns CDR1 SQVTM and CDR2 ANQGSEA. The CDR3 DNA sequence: TGCAGCGTTGAGGGCGACAGCTCCTACGAGCAGTACTTC. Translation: CSVEGDSSYEQYF.

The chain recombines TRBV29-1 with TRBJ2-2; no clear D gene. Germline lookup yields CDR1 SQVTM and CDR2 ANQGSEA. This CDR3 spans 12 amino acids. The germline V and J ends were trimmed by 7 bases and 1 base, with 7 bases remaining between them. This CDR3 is CSGIKNTGELFF. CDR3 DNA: TGCAGCGGAATTAAGAACACCGGGGAGCTGTTTTTT.

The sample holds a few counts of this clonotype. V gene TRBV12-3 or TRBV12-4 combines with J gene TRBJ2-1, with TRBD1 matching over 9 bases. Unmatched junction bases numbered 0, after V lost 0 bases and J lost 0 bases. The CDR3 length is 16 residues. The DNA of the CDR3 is TGTGCCAGCAGTTTAGCGGGACAGGGCTCCTACAATGAGCAGTTCTTC. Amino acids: CASSLAGQGSYNEQFF.

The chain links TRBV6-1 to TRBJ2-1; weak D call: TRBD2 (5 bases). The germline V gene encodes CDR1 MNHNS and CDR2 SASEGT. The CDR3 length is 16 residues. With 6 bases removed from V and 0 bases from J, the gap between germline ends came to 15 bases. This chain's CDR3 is CASSPMGSSSYNEQFF. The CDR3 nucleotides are TGTGCCAGCAGCCCGATGGGGAGCAGCTCCTACAATGAGCAGTTCTTC.

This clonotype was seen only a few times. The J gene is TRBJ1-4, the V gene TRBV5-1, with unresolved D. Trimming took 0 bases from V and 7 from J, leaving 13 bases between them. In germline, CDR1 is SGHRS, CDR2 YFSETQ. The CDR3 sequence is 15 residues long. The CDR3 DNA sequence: TGCGCCAGCAGCTTGGAGGGCGCGACGGGTGAAAAACTGTTTTTT. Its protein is CASSLEGATGEKLFF.

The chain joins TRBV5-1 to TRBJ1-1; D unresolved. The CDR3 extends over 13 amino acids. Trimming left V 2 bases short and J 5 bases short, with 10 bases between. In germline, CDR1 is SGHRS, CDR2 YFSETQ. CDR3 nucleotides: TGCGCCAGCAGCTTTTCTATAGTGACTGAAGCTTTCTTT. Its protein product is CASSFSIVTEAFF.

This CDR3 is CATSNTRLAPHNEQFF. Here the CDR3 DNA reads TGTGCCACCAGCAACACCCGACTAGCCCCTCACAATGAGCAGTTCTTC. J is TRBJ2-1 and V is TRBV15, with 7 bases aligning to TRBD2. The junction had 11 bases not matched to a gene; V was cut back by 4 bases and J by 5 bases. CDR3 size: 16 residues. Germline-derived CDR1 and CDR2 are LNHNV and YYDKDF (reference sequence).

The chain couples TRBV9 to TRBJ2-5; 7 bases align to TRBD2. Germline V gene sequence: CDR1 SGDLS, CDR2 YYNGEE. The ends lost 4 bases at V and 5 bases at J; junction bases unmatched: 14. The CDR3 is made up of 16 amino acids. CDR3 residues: CASSPTSWGGRETQYF. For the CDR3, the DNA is TGTGCCAGCAGCCCAACTTCCTGGGGGGGTCGGGAGACCCAGTACTTC.

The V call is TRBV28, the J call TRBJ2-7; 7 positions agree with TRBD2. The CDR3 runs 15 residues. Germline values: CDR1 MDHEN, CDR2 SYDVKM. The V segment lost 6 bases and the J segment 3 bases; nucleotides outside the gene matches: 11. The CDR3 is CASSLDGRLLYEQYF. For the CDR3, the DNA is TGTGCCAGCAGCCTAGACGGGAGGCTACTCTACGAGCAGTACTTC.

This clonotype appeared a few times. The CDR3 bases are TGCGCCAGCAGCTTGCGGGACCCAACTAATGAAAAACTGTTTTTT. It translates to CASSLRDPTNEKLFF. The rearrangement joins TRBV5-1 to TRBJ1-4, with D perhaps TRBD1 (5 bases). This CDR3 comprises 15 residues. Germline V gives CDR1 SGHRS, CDR2 YFSETQ. Trimming stripped 1 base from V and 0 bases from J, with 7 bases between.

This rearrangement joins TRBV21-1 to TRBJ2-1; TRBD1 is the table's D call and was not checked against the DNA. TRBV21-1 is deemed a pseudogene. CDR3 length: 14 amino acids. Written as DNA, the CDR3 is TGTGCCACCCTCGGCCCGGGGGCCCACAATGAGCAGTTCTTC. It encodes CATLGPGAHNEQFF.

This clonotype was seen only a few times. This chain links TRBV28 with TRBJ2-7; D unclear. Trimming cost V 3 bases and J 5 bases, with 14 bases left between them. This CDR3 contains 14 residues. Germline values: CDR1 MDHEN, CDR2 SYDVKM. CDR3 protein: CASSFVAEADEQYF. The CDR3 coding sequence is TGTGCCAGCAGTTTCGTGGCCGAAGCCGACGAGCAGTACTTC.

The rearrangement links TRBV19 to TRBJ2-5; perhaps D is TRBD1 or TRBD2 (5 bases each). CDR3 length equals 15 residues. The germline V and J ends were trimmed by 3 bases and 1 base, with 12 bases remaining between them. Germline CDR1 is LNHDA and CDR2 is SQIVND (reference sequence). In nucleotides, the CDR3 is TGTGCCAGTAGTATGAGGGACGGACTCCAAGAGACCCAGTACTTC. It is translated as CASSMRDGLQETQYF. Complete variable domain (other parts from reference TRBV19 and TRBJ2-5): DGGITQSPKYLFRKEGQNVTLSCEQNLNHDAMYWYRQDPGQGLRLIYYSQIVNDFQKGDIAEGYSVSREKKESFPLTVTSAQKNPTAFYLCASSMRDGLQETQYFGPGTRLLVL.

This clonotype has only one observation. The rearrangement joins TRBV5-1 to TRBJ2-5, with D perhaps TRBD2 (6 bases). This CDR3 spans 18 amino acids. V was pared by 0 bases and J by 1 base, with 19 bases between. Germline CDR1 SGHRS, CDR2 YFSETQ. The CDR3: CASSLEGKIGTSQETQYF. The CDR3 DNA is TGCGCCAGCAGCTTGGAAGGAAAGATAGGGACTTCCCAAGAGACCCAGTACTTC.

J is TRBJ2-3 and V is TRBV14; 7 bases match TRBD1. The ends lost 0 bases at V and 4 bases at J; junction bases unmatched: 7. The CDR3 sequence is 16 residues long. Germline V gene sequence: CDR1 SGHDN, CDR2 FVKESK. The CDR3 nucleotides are TGTGCCAGCAGCCAAGATGAGACAGGGATATCAGATACGCAGTATTTT. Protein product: CASSQDETGISDTQYF.

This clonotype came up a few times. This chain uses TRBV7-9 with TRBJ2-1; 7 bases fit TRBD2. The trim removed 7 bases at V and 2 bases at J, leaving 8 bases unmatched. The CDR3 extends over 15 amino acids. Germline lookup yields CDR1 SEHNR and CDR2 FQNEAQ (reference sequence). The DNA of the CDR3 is TGTGCCAGCATGCGCCACAGCGGGGCCTACAATGAGCAGTTCTTC. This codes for CASMRHSGAYNEQFF.

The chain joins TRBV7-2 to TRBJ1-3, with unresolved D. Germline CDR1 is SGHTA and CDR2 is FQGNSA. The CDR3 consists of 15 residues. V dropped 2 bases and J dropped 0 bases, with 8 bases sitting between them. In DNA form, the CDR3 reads TGTGCCAGCAGCTTAAAAGGCCTCTCTGGAAACACCATATATTTT. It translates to CASSLKGLSGNTIYF.